In this sample, the clone carrying this TCR beta chain turned up many times. What it recognizes is unknown. Template material for amplifying TCR beta CDR3 regions consisted of RNA transcripts. A first-round RT-PCR of the TCR CDR3 used the HTBI primer set. Each CDR3 protein gets one entry after TCRdb re-called the multiplex PCR reads with MiXCR. The table includes fewer than 400,000 distinct CDR3 sequences, over 13% detected once. These data are taken from a study of T cells in Graves' hyperthyroidism and ophthalmopathy. Ophthalmopathy in the patients scored at least 3 on Clinical Activity Score and at least 4 on NOSPECS grade, lasting under 3 months. Source material for PBMCs was less than 12 ml fresh peripheral blood. This CDR3 region has 16 residues. V was trimmed by 0 bases and J by 3 bases, leaving 15 bases between them. CDR1 is SGHRS, CDR2 YFSETQ, per germline. Study results and limitations: Most expanded thyroid clonotypes above 0.001 also appeared in blood.

The clonotype originates from a man aged 50 to 59 with Graves' ophthalmopathy. Sequencing was done on a sample of blood. V is TRBV5-1 and J is TRBJ1-1; D is perhaps TRBD1 (5 bases). The CDR3 protein is CASSLGRSGGDTEAFF. In DNA form, the CDR3 reads TGCGCCAGCAGCTTGGGTCGGTCCGGGGGGGACACTGAAGCTTTCTTT.